Sequencing of this TCR beta chain was carried out in a study of T cells and copy number aberrations in small-cell lung cancer. Points from the study as a whole: The study's sample size was small, so findings need validation. Versus adjacent lung, tumor T-cell richness and clonality were lower; density nonsignificantly. Between about 79.9-97.7% of clones were confined to one tumor region.

As regards this clone: What it binds is not known.

The data were produced by immunoSEQ multiplex PCR, yet TCRdb's version contains in-frame clones alone and is incomplete. The data contain several thousand clones, 60% to 80% of them singletons. The CDR3 contains 12 residues. The V and J ends lost 4 bases and 7 bases respectively, with 9 bases between them. The V gene's germline CDR1 is SGHTS and CDR2 YDEGEE. Sequenced sample: tumor tissue. The receptor was derived from a man in his fifties or sixties with small cell lung cancer. V and J are TRBV5-8 and TRBJ2-1; no definite D call. CDR3 sequence reads: CASSRLRNEQFF. Here the CDR3 DNA reads TGTGCCAGCAGCCGATTAAGGAATGAGCAGTTCTTC.